The 2 T cell receptor beta chains reported below all come from one sample, sequenced in a study of shared clonotypes between healthy human individuals. The method was immunoSEQ multiplex PCR; TCRdb's version includes in-frame clones alone and lacks a portion of them. The sample shows millions of clones, 93% of them seen only once. Naive CD8 isolation took CD45RO-negative cells positively selected for CCR7 and excluded terminally differentiated effector memory CD45RA+ cells. Sequenced: naive CD8+ T cells from PBMCs. The receptors were sampled from a man younger than 30 in good health. Some clones in this sample may be carry-over from other donors' samples.

The genes are TRBV7-9 and TRBJ2-7, with 8 bases that match TRBD1. The CDR3 has 11 residues. J lost 11 bases, V lost 5 bases, and 5 bases had no gene match. From germline, CDR1 is SEHNR and CDR2 FQNEAQ (reference sequence). The CDR3 protein is CASSPGQGEYF. CDR3 bases: TGTGCCAGCAGCCCCGGACAGGGAGAGTACTTC.

V gene TRBV9 combines with J gene TRBJ2-1, with 7 positions matching TRBD2. Germline V gene lookup returns CDR1 SGDLS and CDR2 YYNGEE. The J segment lost 7 bases and the V segment lost 5 bases, leaving 9 bases of the junction unmatched. The CDR3 totals 14 residues. CDR3 loop: CASSIGGRGNEQFF. The CDR3 nucleotides read TGTGCCAGCAGTATAGGCGGGAGAGGGAATGAGCAGTTCTTC.